The clone carrying this T cell receptor (beta chain) was detected only a few times. This sample was included in a study of response to subunit inactivated influenza vaccine. One entry per CDR3 protein, called by TCRdb with MiXCR from the RT-PCR reads. This sample yields about 540,000 distinct CDR3 sequences, of which less than 25% are seen a single time; approximately 3% belongs to the top ten. Germline lookup yields CDR1 ENHRY and CDR2 SYGVKD. CDR3 length equals 15 residues. V shed 7 bases, J shed 0 bases, and the junction held 5 bases outside the gene matches. The sample was also reused in another study, on T cells expressing NK-cell markers. In that study: cDNA encoding TCR beta was synthesized via 5'RACE template switching incorporating UMIs. It was sorted CD3+CD56+NKG2C+, CD3+CD56+NKG2C- and CD3+CD56-NKG2C+ T cells that supplied the TCR beta repertoires.

The chain employs TRBV10-3 and TRBJ2-2; 7 positions agree with TRBD1. This TCR derives from a middle-aged man who received an inactivated influenza vaccine. The input for sequencing was CD4+ T cells sorted from PBMCs, taken about 12 days after vaccination. The CDR3 loop is CAINSDRANTGELFF. The CDR3 coding sequence is TGTGCCATCAACTCCGACAGGGCGAACACCGGGGAGCTGTTTTTT.